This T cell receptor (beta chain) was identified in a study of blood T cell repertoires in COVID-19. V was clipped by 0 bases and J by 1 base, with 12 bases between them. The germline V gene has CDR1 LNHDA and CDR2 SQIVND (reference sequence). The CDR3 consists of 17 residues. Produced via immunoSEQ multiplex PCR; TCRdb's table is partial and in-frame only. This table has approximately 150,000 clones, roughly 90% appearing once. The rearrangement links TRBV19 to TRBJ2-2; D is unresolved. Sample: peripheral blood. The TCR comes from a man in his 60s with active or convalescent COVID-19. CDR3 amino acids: CASSIDLRQVNTGELFF. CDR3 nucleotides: TGTGCCAGTAGTATAGATTTACGCCAGGTGAACACCGGGGAGCTGTTTTTT.